The following is a T cell receptor (beta chain) sequence with its context. This entry belongs to a study of shared clonotypes between healthy human individuals. V shed 1 base and J shed 9 bases, with 22 bases lying between them. Per germline, CDR1 LGHNA and CDR2 YNFKEQ. The CDR3 contains 17 residues. Deep-level running was used for the assay. Sequencing was performed with immunoSEQ multiplex PCR; in TCRdb, only in-frame clones are kept and a portion is missing. The table shows 2 million to 2.5 million clones, with over 85% occurring only once. Sequencing was performed on naive CD4+ T cells from PBMCs. Noted subset: CD45RA+ positively selected. The sequence came from a man aged 18 to 30 in good health. Some clones in this sample may be carry-over from other donors' samples. The chain carries TRBV4-2 and TRBJ1-5, with D possibly TRBD1 on 5 matching bases. The CDR3 sequence is CASSQGEGMGSWAPQHF. The CDR3, as DNA: TGTGCCAGCAGCCAAGGGGAGGGGATGGGGTCCTGGGCGCCCCAGCATTTT.